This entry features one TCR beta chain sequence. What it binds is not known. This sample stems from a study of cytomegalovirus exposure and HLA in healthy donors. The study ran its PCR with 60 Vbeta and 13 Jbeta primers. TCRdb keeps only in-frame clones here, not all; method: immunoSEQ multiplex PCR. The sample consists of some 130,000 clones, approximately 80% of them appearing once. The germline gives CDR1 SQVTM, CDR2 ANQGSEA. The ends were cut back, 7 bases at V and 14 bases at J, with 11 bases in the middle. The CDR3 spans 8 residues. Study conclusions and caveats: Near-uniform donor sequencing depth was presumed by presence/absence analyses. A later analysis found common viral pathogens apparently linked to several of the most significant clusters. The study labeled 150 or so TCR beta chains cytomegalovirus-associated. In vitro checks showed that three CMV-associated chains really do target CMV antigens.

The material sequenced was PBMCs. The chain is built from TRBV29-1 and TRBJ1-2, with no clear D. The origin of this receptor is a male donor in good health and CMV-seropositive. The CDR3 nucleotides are TGCAGCGACCCGGGCGGGACCTTC. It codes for CSDPGGTF.